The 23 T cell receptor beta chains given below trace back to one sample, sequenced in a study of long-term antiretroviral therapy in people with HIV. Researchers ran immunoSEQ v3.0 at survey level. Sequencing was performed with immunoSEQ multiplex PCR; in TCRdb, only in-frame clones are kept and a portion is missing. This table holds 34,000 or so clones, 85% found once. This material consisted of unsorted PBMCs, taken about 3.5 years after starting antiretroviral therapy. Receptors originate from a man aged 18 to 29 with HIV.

CDR3 protein: CASSPVDRGLVPRGYTF. In DNA, the CDR3 is TGTGCCAGCTCACCCGTGGACAGGGGGTTAGTTCCAAGGGGCTACACCTTC. The chain combines TRBV18 with TRBJ1-2; 10 nucleotides agree with TRBD1. The V segment lost 3 bases and the J segment 8 bases; nucleotides outside the gene matches: 15. Germline V gene data show CDR1 as KGHSH and CDR2 as LQKENI. The CDR3 spans 17 residues.

CDR3 DNA: TGTGCCAGCAGCCCCCGCCGGGTAAACTACGAGCAGTACTTC. Its protein product is CASSPRRVNYEQYF. This rearrangement joins TRBV7-8 to TRBJ2-7; D is ambiguous. From germline, CDR1 is SGHVS and CDR2 FQNEAQ. Trimming cost V 5 bases and J 3 bases, with 14 bases left between them. The CDR3 is made up of 14 amino acids.

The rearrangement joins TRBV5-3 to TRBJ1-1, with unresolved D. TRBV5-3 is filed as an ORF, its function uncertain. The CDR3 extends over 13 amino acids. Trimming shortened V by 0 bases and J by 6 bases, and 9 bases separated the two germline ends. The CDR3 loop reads CARSLAATPEAFF. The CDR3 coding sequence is TGTGCCAGAAGCTTGGCAGCGACCCCTGAAGCTTTCTTT.

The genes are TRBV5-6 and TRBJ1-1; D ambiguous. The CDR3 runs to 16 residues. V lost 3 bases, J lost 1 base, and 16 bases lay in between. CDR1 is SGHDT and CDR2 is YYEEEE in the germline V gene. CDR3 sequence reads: CASSSSIRHQNTEAFF. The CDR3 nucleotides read TGTGCCAGCAGCTCTTCTATAAGACACCAGAACACTGAAGCTTTCTTT.

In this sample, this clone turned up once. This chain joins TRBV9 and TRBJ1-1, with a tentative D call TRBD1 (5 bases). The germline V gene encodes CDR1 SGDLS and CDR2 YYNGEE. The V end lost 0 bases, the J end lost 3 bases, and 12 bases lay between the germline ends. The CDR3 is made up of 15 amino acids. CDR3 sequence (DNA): TGTGCCAGCAGCGTAGTTGTGGGACTTTACACTGAAGCTTTCTTT. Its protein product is CASSVVVGLYTEAFF.

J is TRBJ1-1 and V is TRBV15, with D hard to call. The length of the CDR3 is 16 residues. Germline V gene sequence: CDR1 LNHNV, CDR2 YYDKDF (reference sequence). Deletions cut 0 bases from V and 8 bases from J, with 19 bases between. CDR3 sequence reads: CATSRDRPTTAGEAFF. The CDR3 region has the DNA TGTGCCACCAGCAGAGATCGTCCTACGACGGCGGGGGAAGCTTTCTTT.

The CDR3 DNA sequence: TGTGCCAGCAGCCAAGATGTCGAGGCGAGCTCCTACAATGAGCAGTTCTTC. It is translated as CASSQDVEASSYNEQFF. The J gene is TRBJ2-1, the V gene TRBV4-2; D remains ambiguous. Germline V gives CDR1 LGHNA, CDR2 YNFKEQ. Trimming removed 0 bases from V and 0 bases from J, with 12 bases in between. The CDR3 consists of 17 residues.

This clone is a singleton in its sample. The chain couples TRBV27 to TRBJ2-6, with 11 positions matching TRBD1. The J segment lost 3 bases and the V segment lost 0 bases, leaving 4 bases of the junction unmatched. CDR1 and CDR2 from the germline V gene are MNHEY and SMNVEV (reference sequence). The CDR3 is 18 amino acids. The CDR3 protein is CASSLSGTGGYGANVLTF. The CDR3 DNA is TGTGCCAGCAGTTTATCGGGGACAGGGGGGTATGGGGCCAACGTCCTGACTTTC. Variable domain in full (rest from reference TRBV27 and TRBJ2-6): EAQVTQNPRYLITVTGKKLTVTCSQNMNHEYMSWYRQDPGLGLRQIYYSMNVEVTDKGDVPEGYKVSRKEKRNFPLILESPSPNQTSLYFCASSLSGTGGYGANVLTFGAGSRLTVL.

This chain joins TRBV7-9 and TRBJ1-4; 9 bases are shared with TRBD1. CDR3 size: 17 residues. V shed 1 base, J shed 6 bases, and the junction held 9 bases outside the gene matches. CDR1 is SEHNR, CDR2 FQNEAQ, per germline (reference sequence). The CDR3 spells CASSLEYGTGMYEKLFF. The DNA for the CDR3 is TGTGCCAGCAGCTTAGAATACGGGACAGGGATGTATGAAAAACTGTTTTTT.

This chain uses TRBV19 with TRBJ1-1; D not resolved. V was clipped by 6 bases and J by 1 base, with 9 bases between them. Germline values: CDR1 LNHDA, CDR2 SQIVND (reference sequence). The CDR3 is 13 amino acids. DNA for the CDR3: TGTGCCAGTAGCCTAGTCCCGAACACTGAAGCTTTCTTT. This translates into CASSLVPNTEAFF.

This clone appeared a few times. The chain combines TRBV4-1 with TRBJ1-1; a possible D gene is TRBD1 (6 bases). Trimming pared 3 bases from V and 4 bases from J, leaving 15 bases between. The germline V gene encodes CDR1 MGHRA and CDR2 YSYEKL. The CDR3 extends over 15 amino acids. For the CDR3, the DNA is TGCGCCAGCAGCCACTTCATGACAGGTCGCACTGAAGCTTTCTTT. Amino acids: CASSHFMTGRTEAFF.

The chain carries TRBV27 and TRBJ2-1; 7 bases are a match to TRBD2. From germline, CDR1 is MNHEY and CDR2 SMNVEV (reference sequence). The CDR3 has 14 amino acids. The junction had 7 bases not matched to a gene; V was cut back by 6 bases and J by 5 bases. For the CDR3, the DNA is TGTGCCAGCAGAAGTGGGAGGGCTAACAATGAGCAGTTCTTC. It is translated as CASRSGRANNEQFF.

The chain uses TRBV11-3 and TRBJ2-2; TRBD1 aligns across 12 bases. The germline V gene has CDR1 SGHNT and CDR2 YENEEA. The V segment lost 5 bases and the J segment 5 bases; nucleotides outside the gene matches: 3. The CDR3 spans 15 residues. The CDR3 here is CASSRDRGPTGELFF. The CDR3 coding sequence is TGTGCCAGCAGCCGGGACAGGGGGCCTACCGGGGAGCTGTTTTTT.

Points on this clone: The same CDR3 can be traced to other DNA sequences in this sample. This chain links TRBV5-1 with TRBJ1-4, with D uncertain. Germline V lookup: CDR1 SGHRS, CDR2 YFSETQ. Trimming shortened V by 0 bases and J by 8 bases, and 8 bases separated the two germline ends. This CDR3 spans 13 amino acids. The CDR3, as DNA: TGCGCCAGCAGCTTGGCGGGTAACGAAAAACTGTTTTTT. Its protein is CASSLAGNEKLFF.

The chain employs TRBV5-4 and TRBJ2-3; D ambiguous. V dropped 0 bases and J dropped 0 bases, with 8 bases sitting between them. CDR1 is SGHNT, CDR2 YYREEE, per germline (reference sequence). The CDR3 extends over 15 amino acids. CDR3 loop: CASSLGTASTDTQYF. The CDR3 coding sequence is TGTGCCAGCAGCTTGGGTACAGCGAGCACAGATACGCAGTATTTT.

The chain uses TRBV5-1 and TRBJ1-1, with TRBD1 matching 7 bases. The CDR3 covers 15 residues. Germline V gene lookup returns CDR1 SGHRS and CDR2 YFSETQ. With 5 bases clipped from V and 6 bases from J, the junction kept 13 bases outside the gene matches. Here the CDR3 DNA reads TGCGCCAGCAGTACCAGGGGGGCGCAGTATCCTGAAGCTTTCTTT. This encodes CASSTRGAQYPEAFF.

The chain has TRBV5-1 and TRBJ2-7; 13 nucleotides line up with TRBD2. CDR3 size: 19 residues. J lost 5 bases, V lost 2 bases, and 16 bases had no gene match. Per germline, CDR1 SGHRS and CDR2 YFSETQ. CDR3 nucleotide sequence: TGCGCCAGCAGCTTTTCGGGGGCCCGGACTAGCGGGAGTGGCCACGAGCAGTACTTC. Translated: CASSFSGARTSGSGHEQYF.

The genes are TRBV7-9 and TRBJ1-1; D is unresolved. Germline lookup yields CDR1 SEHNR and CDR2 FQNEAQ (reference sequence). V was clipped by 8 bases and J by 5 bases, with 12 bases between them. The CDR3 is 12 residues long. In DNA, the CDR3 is TGTGCCAGCGCGATTGGGAGGACTGAAGCTTTCTTT. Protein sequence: CASAIGRTEAFF. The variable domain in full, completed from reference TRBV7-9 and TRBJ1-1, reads DTGVSQNPRHKITKRGQNVTFRCDPISEHNRLYWYRQTLGQGPEFLTYFQNEAQLEKSRLLSDRFSAERPKGSFSTLEIQRTEQGDSAMYLCASAIGRTEAFFGQGTRLTVV.

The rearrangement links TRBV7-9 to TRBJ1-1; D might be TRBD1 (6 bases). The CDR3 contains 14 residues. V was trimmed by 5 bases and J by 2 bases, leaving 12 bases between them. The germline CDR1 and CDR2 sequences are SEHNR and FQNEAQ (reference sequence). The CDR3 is CASSHRTDNTEAFF. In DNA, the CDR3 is TGTGCCAGCAGCCATCGGACAGACAACACTGAAGCTTTCTTT.

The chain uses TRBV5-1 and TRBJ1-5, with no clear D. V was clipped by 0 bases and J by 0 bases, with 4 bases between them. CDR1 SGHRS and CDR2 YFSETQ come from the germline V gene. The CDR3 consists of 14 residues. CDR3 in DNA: TGCGCCAGCAGCTTGGACGGTAGCAATCAGCCCCAGCATTTT. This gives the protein CASSLDGSNQPQHF.

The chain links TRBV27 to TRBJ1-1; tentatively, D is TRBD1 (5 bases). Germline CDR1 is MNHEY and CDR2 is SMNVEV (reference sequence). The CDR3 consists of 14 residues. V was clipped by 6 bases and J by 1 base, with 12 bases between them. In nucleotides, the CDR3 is TGTGCCAGCAGGACCCTGGGGGGGAACACTGAAGCTTTCTTT. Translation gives CASRTLGGNTEAFF.

CDR3: CASSEWRGGTEAFF. The CDR3 coding sequence is TGTGCCAGCAGTGAATGGAGGGGGGGCACTGAAGCTTTCTTT. The chain couples TRBV25-1 to TRBJ1-1; possible D gene TRBD1, 6 bases. Germline-derived CDR1 and CDR2 are MGHDK and SYGVNS. The CDR3 is 14 amino acids. V lost 1 base to trimming and J lost 4 bases, with 10 bases between them.

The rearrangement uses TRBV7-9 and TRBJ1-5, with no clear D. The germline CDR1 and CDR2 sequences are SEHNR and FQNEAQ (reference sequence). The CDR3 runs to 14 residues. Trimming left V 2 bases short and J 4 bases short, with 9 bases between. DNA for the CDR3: TGTGCCAGCAGCTTAAATAGAGAAAATCAGCCCCAGCATTTT. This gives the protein CASSLNRENQPQHF.